The 19 T cell receptor beta chains given below trace back to one sample, sequenced in a study of CD8 T cells in Susac syndrome (dated by TCRdb to the late 2010s). The method behind the library was the immunoSEQ multiplex PCR assay. RNA was extracted using the RNeasy kit, and roughly 0.45 to 1 microgram was reverse transcribed with random hexamers. TCRdb trimmed public reads at Q25 via fastp, called clones via MiXCR and kept in-frame beta chains. Rows with one shared CDR3 protein collapse into an entry with the most common genes and DNA. Across this sample there are roughly 150,000 distinct CDR3 sequences, with 92% seen only once. About 0.073% of the sample goes to the ten largest clones. The sequenced material came from CD4+ T cells from PBMCs. The receptors were gathered from a human donor in good health.

The chain carries TRBV29-1 and TRBJ2-7; 8 bases fit TRBD1. The junction had 5 bases not matched to a gene; V was cut back by 5 bases and J by 5 bases. The CDR3 contains 12 residues. CDR1 and CDR2 from the germline V gene are SQVTM and ANQGSEA. CDR3 residues: CSVSDRGDEQYF. The CDR3 DNA reads as TGCAGCGTTTCAGACAGGGGCGACGAGCAGTACTTC.

The CDR3 DNA reads TGTGCCTGGAGTCAGTCGTATAATCAGCCCCAGCATTTT. It encodes CAWSQSYNQPQHF. The chain joins TRBV30 to TRBJ1-5; the D is unclear. The CDR3 extends over 13 amino acids. The V gene lost 2 bases and the J gene lost 4 bases, with 9 bases spanning the gap. Germline V lookup: CDR1 GTSNPN, CDR2 SVGIG (reference sequence).

The chain carries TRBV12-3 or TRBV12-4 and TRBJ2-7, with D tentatively TRBD1 (6 bases). V gave up 3 bases and J gave up 3 bases, with 12 bases separating them. The CDR3 loop spans 14 amino acids. The CDR3 nucleotides read TGTGCCAGCAGTTTGACCGAGGGGGTCTACGAGCAGTACTTC. Translating gives CASSLTEGVYEQYF.

CDR3 residues: CASSVGATGGQPQHF. The DNA of the CDR3 is TGTGCCAGCAGCGTAGGGGCTACAGGGGGGCAGCCCCAGCATTTT. V is TRBV9 and J is TRBJ1-5; 8 nucleotides align to TRBD1. CDR3 size: 15 residues. V was pared by 0 bases and J by 7 bases, with 6 bases of the junction left unmatched. Looked up from germline, CDR1 is SGDLS and CDR2 is YYNGEE.

CDR3 sequence: CASTHGPGYEQYF. CDR3 sequence (DNA): TGCGCCAGCACCCATGGACCGGGGTACGAGCAGTACTTC. The chain is built from TRBV10-2 and TRBJ2-7, with D maybe TRBD2 (5 bases). Germline loops: CDR1 WSHSY, CDR2 SAAADI. The CDR3 loop spans 13 amino acids. V dropped 7 bases and J dropped 4 bases, with 14 bases sitting between them.

This sequence joins TRBV5-4 and TRBJ2-3, with 7 bases matching TRBD2. Looked up from germline, CDR1 is SGHNT and CDR2 is YYREEE (reference sequence). With V trimmed by 4 bases and J by 4 bases, 9 bases remained unmatched. The CDR3 covers 15 residues. The DNA of the CDR3 is TGTGCCAGCAGCCACCTAGCGGAAGCGGCAGATACGCAGTATTTT. Its protein is CASSHLAEAADTQYF.

The chain joins TRBV20-1 to TRBJ1-5; a weak D match, TRBD1 (6 bases). The CDR3 loop spans 13 amino acids. The germline gives CDR1 DFQATT, CDR2 SNEGSKA (reference sequence). V was pared by 1 base and J by 3 bases, with 7 bases between. CDR3 nucleotide sequence: TGCAGTGCTAGAGTGGGGGCCAATCAGCCCCAGCATTTT. Protein: CSARVGANQPQHF.

As DNA, the CDR3 is TGCGCCAGCAGCCCCCCCCCTCGTGACAGGAACACTGAAGCTTTCTTT. Translation: CASSPPPRDRNTEAFF. The chain combines TRBV5-1 with TRBJ1-1; D perhaps matches TRBD1 (5 bases). V lost 4 bases to trimming and J lost 1 base, with 17 bases between them. CDR1 and CDR2 (germline): SGHRS, YFSETQ. CDR3 length: 16 amino acids.

This chain joins TRBV3-1 and TRBJ2-7; D uncertain. There are 15 residues in the CDR3. Germline V CDR1 and CDR2: LGHDT, YNNKEL (reference sequence). V was clipped by 1 base and J by 0 bases, with 10 bases between them. The CDR3, as DNA: TGTGCCAGCAGCCAAGGTCAGGTGAGCTCCTACGAGCAGTACTTC. Translating it yields CASSQGQVSSYEQYF.

This chain joins TRBV5-1 and TRBJ2-1; 7 nucleotides agree with TRBD1. J was trimmed by 8 bases and V by 4 bases; bases with no gene match: 6. The germline CDR1 and CDR2 sequences are SGHRS and YFSETQ. This CDR3 has 13 residues. The CDR3 reads CASSVDRPHEQFF. The CDR3 DNA follows: TGCGCCAGCAGCGTGGACAGGCCCCATGAGCAGTTCTTC.

The V gene is TRBV7-2, the J gene TRBJ1-6, with D unclear. CDR3 length: 16 amino acids. The V and J ends lost 4 bases and 9 bases respectively, with 19 bases between them. CDR1 and CDR2 from the germline V gene are SGHTA and FQGNSA. CDR3 coding DNA: TGTGCCAGCAGCTCCGGGCTCCGGGGAGGTAGTTCACCCCTCCACTTT. As protein: CASSSGLRGGSSPLHF.

This chain uses TRBV18 with TRBJ2-7; 8 bases match TRBD1. The junction had 7 bases not matched to a gene; V was cut back by 3 bases and J by 6 bases. Germline V gene data show CDR1 as KGHSH and CDR2 as LQKENI. The length of the CDR3 is 14 residues. The CDR3 bases are TGTGCCAGCTCACCCGGGACAGGTGCTTTCGAGCAGTACTTC. As protein: CASSPGTGAFEQYF.

V and J are TRBV10-3 and TRBJ1-1; unclear D gene. CDR3 length: 13 residues. Trimming stripped 3 bases from V and 6 bases from J, with 11 bases between. Germline values: CDR1 ENHRY, CDR2 SYGVKD. CDR3 sequence (DNA): TGTGCCATCAGTGAATCTCCTCGGGCTGAAGCTTTCTTT. Translation: CAISESPRAEAFF.

The chain combines TRBV11-3 with TRBJ2-2; 8 bases agree with TRBD2. V dropped 4 bases and J dropped 5; count of bases not matched to a gene: 6. CDR1 and CDR2 (germline): SGHNT, YENEEA. CDR3 length: 15 amino acids. CDR3 residues: CASSSGGAGTGELFF. The CDR3, as DNA: TGTGCCAGCAGCTCCGGGGGGGCCGGGACCGGGGAGCTGTTTTTT.

The V gene is TRBV20-1, the J gene TRBJ1-4, with no clear D. Germline V gives CDR1 DFQATT, CDR2 SNEGSKA (reference sequence). V was clipped by 3 bases and J by 0 bases, with 11 bases between them. CDR3 length: 15 amino acids. CDR3 sequence: CSASFGGSTNEKLFF. The CDR3 nucleotides are TGCAGTGCTAGTTTTGGAGGCTCAACTAATGAAAAACTGTTTTTT.

CDR3 in amino acids: CASSSGRRGTDTQYF. DNA of the CDR3: TGTGCCAGCAGCTCGGGGCGTCGGGGGACAGATACGCAGTATTTT. V and J are TRBV7-6 and TRBJ2-3; TRBD2 is a possible D gene (6 bases). The CDR3 consists of 15 residues. Germline V gene sequence: CDR1 SGHVS, CDR2 FNYEAQ. Between the trimmed V and J ends, which lost 4 bases and 3 bases, there was a span of 14 bases.

This clonotype has just a few counts. The rearrangement joins TRBV11-2 to TRBJ1-1; no clear D gene. Germline CDR1 reads SGHAT; CDR2 reads FQNNGV. The germline V and J ends were trimmed by 1 base and 0 bases, with 3 bases remaining between them. The CDR3 has 13 residues. The CDR3 DNA follows: TGTGCCAGCAGCTTAGTTATGAACACTGAAGCTTTCTTT. Its protein product is CASSLVMNTEAFF.

The chain couples TRBV7-8 to TRBJ2-2; 9 bases line up with TRBD2. CDR1 and CDR2 from the germline V gene are SGHVS and FQNEAQ. The CDR3 runs 14 residues. V was clipped by 4 bases and J by 4 bases; unmatched bases: 1. The CDR3 loop is CASSSREGTGELFF. For the CDR3, the DNA is TGTGCCAGCAGCTCGCGGGAGGGCACCGGGGAGCTGTTTTTT.

The genes are TRBV7-2 and TRBJ2-1; D gene unclear. V lost 5 bases and J lost 1, with 6 bases in between. The V gene's germline CDR1 is SGHTA and CDR2 FQGNSA. There are 13 residues in the CDR3. In nucleotides, the CDR3 is TGTGCCAGCAGCGTAACTTCCTACAATGAGCAGTTCTTC. This sequence encodes CASSVTSYNEQFF.